Sequencing of this T cell receptor (beta chain) was carried out in a study of blood T cell repertoires in COVID-19. Whole-study context: Nucleic acid was either cDNA or gDNA, and it came from T cells, B-cell-depleted T cells, or PBMCs.

Sequencing used immunoSEQ multiplex PCR; TCRdb keeps in-frame clones, though not all of them. The sample lists 180,000 or so clones, 86% occurring once. This TCR was sampled from a man between 18 and 35 years old with acute or convalescent COVID-19. The sample consisted of peripheral blood.

The CDR3 DNA reads TGTGCCAGCAGTTTAAGGACTGCGAATGAGCAGTTCTTC. This sequence encodes CASSLRTANEQFF. The chain carries TRBV12-3 or TRBV12-4 and TRBJ2-1; tentatively, D is TRBD2 (5 bases). The CDR3 is 13 residues long. The V and J ends lost 2 bases and 7 bases respectively, with 9 bases between them.